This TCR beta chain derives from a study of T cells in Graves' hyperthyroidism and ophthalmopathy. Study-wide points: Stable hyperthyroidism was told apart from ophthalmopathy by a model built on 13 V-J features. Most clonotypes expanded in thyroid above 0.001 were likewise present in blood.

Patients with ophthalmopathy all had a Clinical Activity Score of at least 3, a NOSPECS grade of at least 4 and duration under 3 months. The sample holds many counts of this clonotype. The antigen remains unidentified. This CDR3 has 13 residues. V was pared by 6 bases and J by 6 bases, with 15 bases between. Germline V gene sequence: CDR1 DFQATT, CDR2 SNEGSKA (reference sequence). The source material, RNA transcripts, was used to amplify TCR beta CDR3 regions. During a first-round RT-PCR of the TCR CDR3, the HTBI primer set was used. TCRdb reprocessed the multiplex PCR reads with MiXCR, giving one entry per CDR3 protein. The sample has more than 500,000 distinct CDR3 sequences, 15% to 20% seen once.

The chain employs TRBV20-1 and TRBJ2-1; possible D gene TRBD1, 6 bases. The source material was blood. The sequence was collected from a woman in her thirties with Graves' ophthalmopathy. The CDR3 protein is CSAGETGLNEQFF. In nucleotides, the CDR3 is TGCAGTGCAGGGGAGACAGGCCTCAATGAGCAGTTCTTC.